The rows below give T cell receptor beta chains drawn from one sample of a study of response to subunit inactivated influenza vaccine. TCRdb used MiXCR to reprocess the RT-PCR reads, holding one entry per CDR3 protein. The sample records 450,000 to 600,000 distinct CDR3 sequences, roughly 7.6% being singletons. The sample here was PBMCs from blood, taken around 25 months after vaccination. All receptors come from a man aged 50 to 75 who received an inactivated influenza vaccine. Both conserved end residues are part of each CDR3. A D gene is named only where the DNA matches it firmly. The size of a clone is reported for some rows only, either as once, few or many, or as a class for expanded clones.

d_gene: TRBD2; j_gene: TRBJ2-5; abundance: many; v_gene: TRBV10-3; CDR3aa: CAISDSGTTVGETQYF; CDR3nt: TGTGCCATCAGTGATAGCGGGACTACTGTTGGGGAGACCCAGTACTTC
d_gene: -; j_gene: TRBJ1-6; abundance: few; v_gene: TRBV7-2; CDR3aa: CASSSTGTDNSPLHF; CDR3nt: TGTGCCAGCAGCTCCACCGGGACGGATAATTCACCCCTCCACTTT
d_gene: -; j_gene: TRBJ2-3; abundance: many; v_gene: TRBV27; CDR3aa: CASSLLGPTDTQYF; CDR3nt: TGTGCCAGCAGTTTACTCGGACCCACAGATACGCAGTATTTT
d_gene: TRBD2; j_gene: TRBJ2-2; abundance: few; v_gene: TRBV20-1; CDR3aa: CSARSGRAGELFF; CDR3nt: TGCAGTGCTAGATCCGGGAGGGCTGGGGAGCTGTTTTTT
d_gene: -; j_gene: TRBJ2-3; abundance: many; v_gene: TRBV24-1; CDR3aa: CATSDFGGRRTDTQYF; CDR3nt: TGTGCCACCAGTGATTTCGGGGGGCGACGCACAGATACGCAGTATTTT
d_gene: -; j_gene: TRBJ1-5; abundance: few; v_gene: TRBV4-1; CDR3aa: CASSPPDGKPQHF; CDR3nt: TGCGCCAGCAGCCCCCCGGATGGCAAGCCCCAGCATTTT
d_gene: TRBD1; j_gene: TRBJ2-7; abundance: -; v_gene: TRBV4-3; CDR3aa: CASSQGLGTGTEQYF; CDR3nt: TGCGCCAGCAGCCAAGGTCTCGGGACAGGGACCGAGCAGTACTTC
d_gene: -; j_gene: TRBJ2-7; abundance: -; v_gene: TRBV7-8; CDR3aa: CASSIGGRGEYRSEQYF; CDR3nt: TGTGCCAGCAGCATTGGGGGGAGAGGCGAGTACCGCTCCGAGCAGTACTTC
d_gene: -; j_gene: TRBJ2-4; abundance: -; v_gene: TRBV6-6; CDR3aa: CATSFGNIQYF; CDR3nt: TGTGCCACCTCTTTTGGAAACATTCAGTACTTC
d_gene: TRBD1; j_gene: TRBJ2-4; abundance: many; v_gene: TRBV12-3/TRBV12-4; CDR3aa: CASSFRPGGSIQYF; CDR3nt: TGTGCCAGCAGTTTCCGACCAGGGGGAAGCATTCAGTACTTC
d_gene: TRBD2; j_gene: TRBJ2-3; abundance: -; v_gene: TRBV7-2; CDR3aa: CASSLGAGGSSTDTQYF; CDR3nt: TGTGCCAGCAGCTTAGGTGCGGGAGGCTCTAGCACAGATACGCAGTATTTT
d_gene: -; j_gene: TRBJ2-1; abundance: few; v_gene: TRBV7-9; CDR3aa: CASSLIYGEGYNEQFF; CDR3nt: TGTGCCAGCAGCTTAATTTACGGAGAGGGGTACAATGAGCAGTTCTTC
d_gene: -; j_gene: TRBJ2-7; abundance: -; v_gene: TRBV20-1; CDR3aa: CSARDTDGTLFKKYF; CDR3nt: TGCAGTGCTAGAGATACGGATGGGACCCTCTTTAAGAAGTACTTC
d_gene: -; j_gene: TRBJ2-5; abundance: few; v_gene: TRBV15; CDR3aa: CATSRSGDQETQYF; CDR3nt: TGTGCCACCAGCAGATCAGGCGATCAAGAGACCCAGTACTTC
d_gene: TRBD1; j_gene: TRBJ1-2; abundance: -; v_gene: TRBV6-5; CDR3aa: CASSHGTVSNYGYTF; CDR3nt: TGTGCCAGCAGTCACGGGACAGTCTCTAACTATGGCTACACCTTC
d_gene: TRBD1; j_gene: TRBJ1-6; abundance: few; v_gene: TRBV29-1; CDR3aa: CSARYGQGGSPLHF; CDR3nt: TGCAGCGCCCGTTACGGACAGGGAGGTTCACCCCTCCACTTT
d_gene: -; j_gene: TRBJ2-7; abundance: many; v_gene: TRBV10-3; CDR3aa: CAISDWRPSYEQYF; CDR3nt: TGTGCCATCAGTGACTGGAGACCGAGCTACGAGCAGTACTTC
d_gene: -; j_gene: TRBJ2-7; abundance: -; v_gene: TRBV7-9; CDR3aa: CASSLALVYEQYF; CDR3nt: TGTGCCAGCAGCTTAGCCTTGGTCTACGAGCAGTACTTC
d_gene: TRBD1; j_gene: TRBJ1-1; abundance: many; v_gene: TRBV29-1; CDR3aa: CSVGAGGNTEAFF; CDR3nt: TGCAGCGTTGGGGCAGGGGGAAACACTGAAGCTTTCTTT
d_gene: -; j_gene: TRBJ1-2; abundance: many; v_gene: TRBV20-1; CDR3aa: CSATGTYGYTF; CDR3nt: TGCAGTGCTACTGGTACCTATGGCTACACCTTC
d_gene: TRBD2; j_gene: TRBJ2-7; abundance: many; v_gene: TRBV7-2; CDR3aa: CASSRTSGGYEQYF; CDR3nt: TGTGCCAGCAGCCGGACTAGCGGGGGCTACGAGCAGTACTTC
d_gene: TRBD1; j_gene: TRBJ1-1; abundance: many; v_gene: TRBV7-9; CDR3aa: CASSYGRDRGRHEAFF; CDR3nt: TGTGCCAGCAGCTACGGCCGGGACAGGGGGCGTCATGAAGCTTTCTTT
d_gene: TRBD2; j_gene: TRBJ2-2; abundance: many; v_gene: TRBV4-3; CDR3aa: CASSQVWSSGSAGELFF; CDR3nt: TGCGCCAGCAGCCAAGTCTGGTCTAGCGGGAGCGCCGGGGAGCTGTTTTTT
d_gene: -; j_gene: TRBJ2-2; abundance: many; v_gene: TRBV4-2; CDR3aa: CASSLGDGGTGELFF; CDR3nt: TGTGCCAGCAGCCTGGGAGACGGGGGCACCGGGGAGCTGTTTTTT
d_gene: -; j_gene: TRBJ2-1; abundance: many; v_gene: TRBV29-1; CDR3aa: CSVGGRYNEQFF; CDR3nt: TGCAGCGTTGGTGGGCGATACAATGAGCAGTTCTTC
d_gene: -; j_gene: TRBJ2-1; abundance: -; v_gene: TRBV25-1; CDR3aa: CASRVDAYNEQFF; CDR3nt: TGTGCCAGCAGGGTGGACGCATACAATGAGCAGTTCTTC
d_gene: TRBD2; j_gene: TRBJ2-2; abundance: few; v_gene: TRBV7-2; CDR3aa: CASSLGAGGFTGELFF; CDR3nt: TGTGCCAGCAGCTTGGGAGCGGGGGGATTCACCGGGGAGCTGTTTTTT
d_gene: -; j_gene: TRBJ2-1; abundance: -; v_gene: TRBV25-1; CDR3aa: CASSEIGSQGQFF; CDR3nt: TGTGCCAGCAGTGAAATTGGTTCACAAGGGCAGTTCTTC
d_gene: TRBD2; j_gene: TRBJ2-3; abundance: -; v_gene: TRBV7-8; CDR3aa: CASSFIFRGVLSTDTQYF; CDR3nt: TGTGCCAGCAGCTTCATTTTTCGGGGGGTTCTGAGCACAGATACGCAGTATTTT
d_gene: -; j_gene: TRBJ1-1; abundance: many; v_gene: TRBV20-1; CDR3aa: CSASAGDSMNTEAFF; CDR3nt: TGCAGTGCTAGCGCAGGGGACTCCATGAACACTGAAGCTTTCTTT
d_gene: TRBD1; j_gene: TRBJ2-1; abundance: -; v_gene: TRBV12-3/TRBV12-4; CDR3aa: CASSLGTGILSEQFF; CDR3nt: TGTGCCAGCAGTTTGGGGACAGGGATCCTCAGTGAGCAGTTCTTC
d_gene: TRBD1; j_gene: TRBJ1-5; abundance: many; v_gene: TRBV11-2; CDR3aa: CASSRGQVKNQPQHF; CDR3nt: TGTGCCAGCAGCCGGGGACAGGTAAAAAATCAGCCCCAGCATTTT
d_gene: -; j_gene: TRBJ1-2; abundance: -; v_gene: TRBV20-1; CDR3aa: CSARGGVVYGYTF; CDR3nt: TGCAGTGCTAGGGGAGGGGTGGTCTATGGCTACACCTTC
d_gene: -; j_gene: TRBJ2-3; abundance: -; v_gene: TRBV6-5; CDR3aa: CASSYAIRGSQADTQYF; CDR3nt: TGTGCCAGCAGTTACGCGATCCGCGGGTCCCAGGCAGATACGCAGTATTTT
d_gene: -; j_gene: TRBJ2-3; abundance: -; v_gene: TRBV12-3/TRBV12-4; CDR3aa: CASRLLAASTDTQYF; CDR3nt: TGTGCCAGCAGGCTTCTAGCAGCCAGCACAGATACGCAGTATTTT
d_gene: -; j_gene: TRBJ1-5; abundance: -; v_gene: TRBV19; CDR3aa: CASSARVGKQPQHF; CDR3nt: TGTGCCAGTAGTGCCAGGGTCGGAAAACAGCCCCAGCATTTT
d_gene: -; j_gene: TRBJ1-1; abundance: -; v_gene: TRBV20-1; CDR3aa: CSVEPRRNTEAFF; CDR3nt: TGCAGTGTGGAGCCCAGGCGGAACACTGAAGCTTTCTTT
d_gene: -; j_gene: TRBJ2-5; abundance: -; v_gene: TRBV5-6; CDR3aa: CASSLRHAETQYF; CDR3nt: TGTGCCAGCAGCTTGCGCCATGCGGAGACCCAGTACTTC
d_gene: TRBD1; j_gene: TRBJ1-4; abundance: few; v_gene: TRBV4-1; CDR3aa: CASSVGTATNEKLFF; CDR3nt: TGCGCCAGCAGCGTCGGGACAGCAACTAATGAAAAACTGTTTTTT
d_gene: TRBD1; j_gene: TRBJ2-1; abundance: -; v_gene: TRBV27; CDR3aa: CASQRQGSYNEQFF; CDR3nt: TGTGCCAGCCAAAGACAGGGCTCCTACAATGAGCAGTTCTTC
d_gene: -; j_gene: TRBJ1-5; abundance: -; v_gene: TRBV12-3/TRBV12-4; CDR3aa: CASSFAGGSLHF; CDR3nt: -
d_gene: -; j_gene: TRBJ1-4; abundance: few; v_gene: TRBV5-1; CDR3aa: CASSLVTGVVNEKLFF; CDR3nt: TGCGCCAGCAGCTTGGTTACCGGGGTAGTTAATGAAAAACTGTTTTTT
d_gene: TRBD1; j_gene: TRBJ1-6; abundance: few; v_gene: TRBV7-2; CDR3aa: CASSFSLVGQGSSPLHF; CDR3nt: TGTGCCAGCAGCTTCTCCCTCGTGGGACAGGGGAGTTCACCCCTCCACTTT
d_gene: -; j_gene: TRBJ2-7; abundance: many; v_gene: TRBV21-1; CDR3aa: CASSGAAPYEQYF; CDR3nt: TGTGCCAGCAGCGGGGCGGCCCCCTACGAGCAGTACTTC
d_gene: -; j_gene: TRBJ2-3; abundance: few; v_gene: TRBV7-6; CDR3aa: CASGTTDTQYF; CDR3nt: TGTGCCAGCGGGACTACAGATACGCAGTATTTT